The clone carrying this T cell receptor (beta chain) showed up many times. HTBI primers from iRepertoire and Arm-PCR of CDR3 regions yielded the TCR beta libraries. TCRdb re-called the multiplex PCR reads through MiXCR, storing one row per CDR3 protein. Seen here are roughly 530,000 distinct CDR3 sequences, 15% to 20% observed once, and the top ten hold roughly 25%. Trimming took 4 bases from V and 5 from J, leaving 9 bases between them. The length of the CDR3 is 13 residues. From germline, CDR1 is MDHEN and CDR2 SYDVKM. This sample is part of a study of regulatory T cells in long-lasting Graves disease. Indicated time point: newly diagnosed GD, antithyroid drugs for less than 3 months. The TCR library was made from RNA extracted from PBMCs. These data are also associated with another study on T cells in Graves' hyperthyroidism and ophthalmopathy.

The source of this sequence is a woman aged 35-65 years with Graves disease. The J gene is TRBJ2-1, the V gene TRBV28; D not resolved. The sequenced sample was peripheral blood mononuclear cells (PBMCs), obtained at new diagnosis, from a patient treated with antithyroid drugs. CDR3 nucleotide sequence: TGTGCCAGCAGTTACCGGTTTGACAATGAGCAGTTCTTC. It codes for CASSYRFDNEQFF.